Below are 17 T cell receptor beta chains sequenced from a single sample in a study of cytomegalovirus exposure and HLA in healthy donors. Use of 60 Vbeta and 13 Jbeta primers characterized the PCR. Method: immunoSEQ multiplex PCR; TCRdb's copy keeps in-frame clones and lacks some. Of over 200,000 clones listed, about 85% are singletons. Sequencing input: PBMCs. These receptors all stem from a human donor in good health.

The V and J genes are TRBV6-5 and TRBJ2-7; 7 nucleotides agree with TRBD2. Germline V gene lookup returns CDR1 MNHEY and CDR2 SVGAGI. This CDR3 is 14 amino acids long. Trimming removed 7 bases from V and 2 bases from J; junction bases left unmatched: 8. As DNA, the CDR3 is TGTGCCAGCACTCGTAGCGGGTTACCCTACGAGCAGTACTTC. Amino acids: CASTRSGLPYEQYF.

The CDR3 spells CASSPPLRGRGYTF. The CDR3 region has the DNA TGTGCCAGCAGCCCCCCCTTAAGGGGCAGAGGCTACACCTTC. The chain links TRBV7-9 to TRBJ1-2; possible D gene TRBD1, 5 bases. The CDR3 runs to 14 residues. V was shortened by 5 bases and J by 8 bases, with 18 bases between the two germline ends. Germline CDR1 is SEHNR and CDR2 is FQNEAQ (reference sequence).

The rearrangement uses TRBV19 and TRBJ2-2; the D is unclear. The CDR3 is 13 amino acids. V was trimmed by 6 bases and J by 3 bases, leaving 8 bases between them. The germline V gene has CDR1 LNHDA and CDR2 SQIVND (reference sequence). The CDR3 nucleotides are TGTGCCAGTAGCATCACGGACACCGGGGAGCTGTTTTTT. Protein product: CASSITDTGELFF.

V usage is TRBV5-1 and J usage is TRBJ2-7; tentatively, D is TRBD1 (6 bases). The germline V and J ends were trimmed by 4 bases and 4 bases, with 24 bases remaining between them. CDR3 length: 17 residues. Germline loops: CDR1 SGHRS, CDR2 YFSETQ. CDR3 nucleotide sequence: TGCGCCAGCAGCCAACCCGCAGGGGCCCCAGGGGAGTACGAGCAGTACTTC. It translates to CASSQPAGAPGEYEQYF.

V and J are TRBV9 and TRBJ1-5; TRBD1 aligns across 10 bases. V was pared by 3 bases and J by 4 bases, with 4 bases of the junction left unmatched. CDR3 length: 15 amino acids. The germline V gene has CDR1 SGDLS and CDR2 YYNGEE. The CDR3 sequence: CASSAGTGDNQPQHF. In DNA form, the CDR3 reads TGTGCCAGCAGCGCCGGGACAGGGGATAATCAGCCCCAGCATTTT.

The chain couples TRBV28 to TRBJ1-4, with D maybe TRBD1 (6 bases). CDR1 and CDR2 (germline): MDHEN, SYDVKM. This CDR3 is 14 amino acids long. The V and J ends lost 6 bases and 6 bases respectively, with 14 bases between them. CDR3 sequence: CASSDRDNDEKLFF. The CDR3 DNA follows: TGTGCCAGCAGCGACCGGGACAATGATGAAAAACTGTTTTTT.

The chain combines TRBV4-2 with TRBJ2-7; TRBD1 aligns across 7 bases. In germline, CDR1 is LGHNA, CDR2 YNFKEQ. V shed 0 bases, J shed 3 bases, and the junction held 8 bases outside the gene matches. The CDR3 is 16 residues long. As DNA, the CDR3 is TGTGCCAGCAGCCAAGATTCGATACAGGGGATCTACGAGCAGTACTTC. It is translated as CASSQDSIQGIYEQYF.

V and J are TRBV6-1 and TRBJ1-1, with D unclear. The CDR3 is 17 amino acids. Germline V gene sequence: CDR1 MNHNS, CDR2 SASEGT. V was clipped by 2 bases and J by 4 bases, with 20 bases between them. The CDR3 DNA reads as TGTGCCAGCAGTGAATTGTATTGGGAGGGTCGACGCACTGAAGCTTTCTTT. Translating it yields CASSELYWEGRRTEAFF.

The genes are TRBV25-1 and TRBJ2-1; the D gene is possibly TRBD1 (6 bases). Trimming cost V 6 bases and J 4 bases, with 10 bases left between them. This CDR3 is 13 amino acids long. The germline V gene has CDR1 MGHDK and CDR2 SYGVNS. CDR3 DNA: TGTGCCAGCAGCCAGGGGACATACAATGAGCAGTTCTTC. This encodes CASSQGTYNEQFF.

The J gene is TRBJ2-5, the V gene TRBV7-2; TRBD1 matches at 7 bases. V lost 5 bases to trimming and J lost 1 base; unmatched junction nucleotides: 7. The CDR3 has 15 residues. Germline CDR1 and CDR2: SGHTA and FQGNSA. Here the CDR3 reads CASSPLDRLQETQYF. The CDR3 nucleotides are TGTGCCAGCAGCCCCCTGGACAGGCTCCAAGAGACCCAGTACTTC.

The chain joins TRBV28 to TRBJ1-2; D gene uncertain. The length of the CDR3 is 13 residues. V dropped 1 base and J dropped 11 bases, with 14 bases sitting between them. CDR1 is MDHEN and CDR2 is SYDVKM in the germline V gene. CDR3 region: CASSLFGNPGYTF. CDR3 DNA sequence: TGTGCCAGCAGTTTATTCGGCAATCCGGGGTACACCTTC.

The chain has TRBV28 and TRBJ1-1, with D unclear. Between the trimmed V and J ends, which lost 5 bases and 3 bases, there was a span of 19 bases. Germline values: CDR1 MDHEN, CDR2 SYDVKM. The CDR3 runs to 16 residues. CDR3 in DNA: TGTGCCAGCAGTCCCCTCCCGATTACGCAGGACACTGAAGCTTTCTTT. Residues: CASSPLPITQDTEAFF.

In regard to this clone: The same CDR3 also results from other DNA sequences found in this sample. The chain carries TRBV5-1 and TRBJ2-5; 8 bases are shared with TRBD1. This CDR3 contains 13 residues. V gave up 3 bases and J gave up 5 bases; unmatched junction bases: 3. Per germline, CDR1 SGHRS and CDR2 YFSETQ. The CDR3 region is CASSSTGAETQYF. In DNA form, the CDR3 reads TGCGCCAGCAGCTCGACAGGGGCGGAGACCCAGTACTTC.

The rearrangement joins TRBV5-1 to TRBJ2-3, with D possibly TRBD2 on 5 matching bases. V gave up 6 bases and J gave up 0 bases, with 14 bases separating them. Germline V gene lookup returns CDR1 SGHRS and CDR2 YFSETQ. This CDR3 has 15 amino acids. The CDR3 is CASKLDLSSTDTQYF. The DNA for the CDR3 is TGCGCCAGCAAACTAGACCTATCTAGCACAGATACGCAGTATTTT. Drawing the rest from reference TRBV5-1 and TRBJ2-3, the complete variable domain is KAGVTQTPRYLIKTRGQQVTLSCSPISGHRSVSWYQQTPGQGLQFLFEYFSETQRNKGNFPGRFSGRQFSNSRSEMNVSTLELGDSALYLCASKLDLSSTDTQYFGPGTRLTVL.

This chain joins TRBV6-1 and TRBJ1-4, with 8 positions matching TRBD1. Germline CDR1 MNHNS, CDR2 SASEGT. The CDR3 runs to 14 residues. V dropped 4 bases and J dropped 8; count of bases not matched to a gene: 6. This CDR3 is CASSGTGMGEKLFF. The CDR3 bases are TGTGCCAGCAGTGGGACAGGGATGGGGGAAAAACTGTTTTTT.

Here the CDR3 DNA reads TGTGCCAGCAGCCGGACTAGCGGCACAGATACGCAGTATTTT. Protein sequence: CASSRTSGTDTQYF. V is TRBV5-4 and J is TRBJ2-3; 9 bases are a match to TRBD2. Per germline, CDR1 SGHNT and CDR2 YYREEE (reference sequence). The J segment lost 1 base and the V segment lost 4 bases, leaving 1 base of the junction unmatched. The CDR3 loop spans 14 amino acids.

The rearrangement links TRBV15 to TRBJ2-7; 8 bases map to TRBD2. Germline trimming cut 6 bases from V and 1 base from J; bases unmatched to any gene: 5. This CDR3 has 14 residues. Germline-derived CDR1 and CDR2 are LNHNV and YYDKDF (reference sequence). The DNA of the CDR3 is TGTGCCACCAGTACTAGCGGAAGGTCCTACGAGCAGTACTTC. The encoded protein is CATSTSGRSYEQYF.